Listed below are T cell receptor beta chains from one sample, sequenced in a study of long-term antiretroviral therapy in people with HIV. This table comes from immunoSEQ multiplex PCR, and its TCRdb copy is limited to in-frame clones, with some not included. The table records 20,000 or so clones, roughly 84% of them present only once. Sequencing used unsorted PBMCs, obtained roughly 6.2 years after starting antiretroviral therapy. These receptors were obtained from a man younger than 40 with HIV. CDR3s include the opening cysteine and the closing phenylalanine or tryptophan. D genes are given only for firm matches. Rows give clone size only sometimes, using once, few, many, or a class for an expanded clone.

>-|TRBV27|TRBJ1-5|-
CASSSGNPFNQPQHF
TGTGCCAGCAGTTCGGGCAATCCCTTTAATCAGCCCCAGCATTTT
>few|TRBV7-9|TRBJ1-5|-
CASSTGSQPQHF
TGTGCCAGCAGCACAGGAAGTCAGCCCCAGCATTTT
>-|TRBV7-9|TRBJ2-3|TRBD1
CASSLGQGQGDTQYF
TGTGCCAGCAGCCTAGGACAGGGGCAAGGAGATACGCAGTATTTT
>-|TRBV2|TRBJ1-4|TRBD1
CASSEAGQGAGKLFF
TGTGCCAGCAGTGAAGCGGGACAGGGGGCGGGAAAACTGTTTTTT
>-|TRBV4-3|TRBJ2-7|-
CASSQEESNPNYEQYF
TGCGCCAGCAGCCAAGAAGAGTCCAATCCTAACTACGAGCAGTACTTC
>few|TRBV10-3|TRBJ1-2|-
CAINAGWDYGYTF
TGTGCCATCAATGCAGGGTGGGACTATGGCTACACCTTC
>-|TRBV21-1|TRBJ2-2|-
CASSFRGELFF
TGTGCCAGCAGCTTCCGGGGGGAGCTGTTTTTT
>-|TRBV7-3|TRBJ1-2|TRBD1
CASSPRTGGVGYTF
TGTGCCAGCAGCCCCCGGACAGGGGGGGTTGGCTACACCTTC
>few|TRBV4-3|TRBJ1-5|TRBD1
CASSQEVYRGDQPQHF
TGCGCCAGCAGCCAAGAGGTATACAGGGGGGATCAGCCCCAGCATTTT
>once|TRBV6-1|TRBJ1-2|-
CASSERGALSGYTF
TGTGCCAGCAGTGAACGGGGGGCTCTGAGTGGCTACACCTTC
>once|TRBV11-2|TRBJ2-1|-
CASSSSLGKTYNEQFF
TGTGCCAGCAGCTCATCCTTGGGGAAAACCTACAATGAGCAGTTCTTC
>-|TRBV10-3|TRBJ2-3|-
CAISQVDTQYF
TGTGCCATCTCCCAGGTGGATACGCAGTATTTT
>-|TRBV29-1|TRBJ2-3|-
CSVAGTDTQYF
TGCAGCGTTGCGGGCACAGATACGCAGTATTTT
>-|TRBV18|TRBJ2-6|-
CASSPLKSSGANVLTF
TGTGCCAGCTCACCACTTAAGTCCTCTGGGGCCAACGTCCTGACTTTC
>-|TRBV5-6|TRBJ1-2|TRBD1
CASSLVSGQKHGYTF
TGTGCCAGCAGCTTGGTATCGGGACAGAAGCATGGCTACACCTTC
>-|TRBV7-8|TRBJ2-7|-
CASSSFPYEQYF
TGTGCCAGCAGCTCCTTCCCCTACGAGCAGTACTTC
>-|TRBV4-3|TRBJ1-5|-
CASSQDLGRDQPQHF
TGCGCCAGCAGCCAAGATCTGGGGAGGGATCAGCCCCAGCATTTT